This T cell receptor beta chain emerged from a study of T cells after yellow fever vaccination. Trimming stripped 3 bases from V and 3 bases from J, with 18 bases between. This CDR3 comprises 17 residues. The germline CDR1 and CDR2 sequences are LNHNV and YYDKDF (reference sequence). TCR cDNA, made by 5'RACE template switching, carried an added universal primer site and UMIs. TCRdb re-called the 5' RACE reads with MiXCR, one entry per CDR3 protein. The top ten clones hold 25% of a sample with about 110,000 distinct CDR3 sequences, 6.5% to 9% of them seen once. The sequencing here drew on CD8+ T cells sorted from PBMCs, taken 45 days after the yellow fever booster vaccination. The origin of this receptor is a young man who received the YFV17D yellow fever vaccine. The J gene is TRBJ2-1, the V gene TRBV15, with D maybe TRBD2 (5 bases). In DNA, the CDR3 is TGTGCCACCAGCAGCCATTTAGCGCCGAGAATCTACAATGAGCAGTTCTTC. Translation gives CATSSHLAPRIYNEQFF.